Following are 8 T cell receptor beta chains from one sample sequenced in a study of blood T cells in healthy people across ages (dated by TCRdb to the mid-2010s). Library method: 5' RACE. Sequencer: Illumina HiSeq 2500. A second PCR of about 6 to 11 cycles was performed with a sample-barcoded 5' primer and a J-beta primer mix. The raw public reads went through TCRdb reprocessing: fastp at Q25, MiXCR clone calling, in-frame beta chains kept. When rows share a CDR3 protein, they turn into one entry using the most common DNA and genes. The sample contains 550,000 to 750,000 distinct CDR3 sequences, roughly 21% of them found a single time. The ten largest clones capture about 3.6% of the sample. The sample consisted of blood. These receptors all come from a man between 65 and 85 years old in good health.

This clonotype was detected many times. The chain has TRBV5-1 and TRBJ1-2, with 8 nucleotides matching TRBD1. The germline CDR1 and CDR2 sequences are SGHRS and YFSETQ. The CDR3 is made up of 14 amino acids. The ends lost 3 bases at V and 2 bases at J; junction bases unmatched: 3. CDR3 region: CASSSTGDNYGYTF. In DNA, the CDR3 is TGCGCCAGCAGCTCGACAGGGGACAACTATGGCTACACCTTC. Supplemented by reference TRBV5-1 and TRBJ1-2, the full variable domain reads KAGVTQTPRYLIKTRGQQVTLSCSPISGHRSVSWYQQTPGQGLQFLFEYFSETQRNKGNFPGRFSGRQFSNSRSEMNVSTLELGDSALYLCASSSTGDNYGYTFGSGTRLTVV.

Many counts were recorded for this clonotype. The CDR3 DNA is TGTGCCAGCAGTTTAGAAGGGCACGAGCAGTACTTC. Residues: CASSLEGHEQYF. This chain uses TRBV12-3 or TRBV12-4 with TRBJ2-7; D not resolved. V lost 1 base and J lost 5, with 6 bases in between. The CDR3 runs to 12 residues.

Remarks on this clonotype: One end of the junction varies from germline; a read error may be responsible. This sequence joins TRBV5-1 and TRBJ2-7, with TRBD2 matching 7 bases. Germline V gene lookup returns CDR1 SGHRS and CDR2 YFSETQ. The CDR3 is 13 residues long. The CDR3 DNA reads as TGCGCCAGCAGCACTAGCGAGTCCTACCAGCAGTACTTC. The encoded protein is CASSTSESYQQYF.

The chain combines TRBV20-1 with TRBJ2-5, with 8 positions matching TRBD2. With the DNA end fitting TRBJ2-7 better, the J assignment may be wrong. This CDR3 has 16 residues. Germline loops: CDR1 DFQATT, CDR2 SNEGSKA (reference sequence). CDR3 coding DNA: TGCAGTGCTAGGCAGCCGGGACTAGGCTCAACCTACGAGCAGTACTTC. Its translation is CSARQPGLGSTYEQYF.

V usage is TRBV6-6 and J usage is TRBJ2-7, with TRBD2 matching over 10 bases. The assigned J gene may be wrong: the sequence end matches TRBJ2-1 better. From germline, CDR1 is MNHNY and CDR2 SVGAGI (reference sequence). This CDR3 contains 15 residues. The CDR3 protein is CASSYVAGGGNEQFF. The CDR3 DNA reads TGTGCCAGCAGTTACGTAGCGGGAGGTGGGAATGAGCAGTTCTTC.

V usage is TRBV4-2 and J usage is TRBJ2-5; 7 nucleotides agree with TRBD2. This CDR3 comprises 11 residues. Per germline, CDR1 LGHNA and CDR2 YNFKEQ. Losses at the gene ends were 4 bases for V and 11 bases for J; bases not matched to a gene: 4. The CDR3 sequence: CASSPAGEQYF. In DNA form, the CDR3 reads TGTGCCAGCAGCCCCGCGGGGGAGCAGTACTTC.

The chain carries TRBV14 and TRBJ2-7; D is uncertain. The V and J ends lost 0 bases and 12 bases respectively, with 18 bases between them. There are 14 residues in the CDR3. Germline V lookup: CDR1 SGHDN, CDR2 FVKESK. CDR3 amino acids: CASSQDYDATPLYF. CDR3 DNA: TGTGCCAGCAGCCAAGATTATGACGCAACGCCCCTGTACTTC.

The chain has TRBV27 and TRBJ1-4; the D gene is possibly TRBD1 (5 bases). The CDR3 covers 14 residues. Germline assignment: CDR1 MNHEY and CDR2 SMNVEV (reference sequence). V lost 6 bases and J 7 bases, leaving 15 bases between the germline ends. The CDR3 DNA sequence: TGTGCCAGCAGATCCCAGGGTCGGACTGAAAAACTGTTTTTT. Residues: CASRSQGRTEKLFF.